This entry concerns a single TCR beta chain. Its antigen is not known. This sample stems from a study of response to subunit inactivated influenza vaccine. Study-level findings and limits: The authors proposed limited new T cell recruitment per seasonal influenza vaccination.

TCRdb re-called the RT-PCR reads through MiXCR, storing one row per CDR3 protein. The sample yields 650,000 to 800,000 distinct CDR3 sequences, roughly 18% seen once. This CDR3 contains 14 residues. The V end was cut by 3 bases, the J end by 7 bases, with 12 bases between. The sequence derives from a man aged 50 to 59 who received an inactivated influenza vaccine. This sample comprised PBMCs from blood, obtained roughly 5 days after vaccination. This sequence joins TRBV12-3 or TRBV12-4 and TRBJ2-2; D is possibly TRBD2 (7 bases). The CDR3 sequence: CASSLGGLSGELFF. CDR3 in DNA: TGTGCCAGCAGTTTGGGGGGGCTGAGCGGGGAGCTGTTTTTT.